Listed below are T cell receptor beta chains from one sample, sequenced in a study of blood T cell repertoires in COVID-19. Sequenced by immunoSEQ multiplex PCR; TCRdb stores in-frame clones only, minus some. Among more than 100,000 clones listed, around 89% were seen once. Sample: peripheral blood. The receptors originated from a man aged 50 to 59 with active or convalescent COVID-19. The CDR3 runs from the conserved cysteine through the conserved F or W. The order of the fields is D gene, J gene, clone size, V gene, CDR3 protein. The D gene is left open where the match is weak. Only part of the rows carry a size: once, few, many, or a class if the clone is expanded.

D gene: TRBD2
J gene: TRBJ2-2
clone size: -
V gene: TRBV3-1/TRBV3-2
CDR3 protein: CASSQEGISGGMNTGELFF

D gene: TRBD1
J gene: TRBJ2-7
clone size: -
V gene: TRBV6-4
CDR3 protein: CASSHRDRLSSYEQYF

D gene: -
J gene: TRBJ2-7
clone size: -
V gene: TRBV10-3
CDR3 protein: CAISESKTANWVEQYF

D gene: -
J gene: TRBJ1-1
clone size: -
V gene: TRBV2
CDR3 protein: CASTIRGLDIGGMGAFF

D gene: TRBD1
J gene: TRBJ2-2
clone size: once
V gene: TRBV18
CDR3 protein: CASSPGQGTTGELFF

D gene: TRBD1
J gene: TRBJ1-4
clone size: -
V gene: TRBV19
CDR3 protein: CASSILTGGLFPLSEKLFF

D gene: -
J gene: TRBJ2-6
clone size: -
V gene: TRBV27
CDR3 protein: CASSRDSGANVLTF

D gene: TRBD2
J gene: TRBJ2-2
clone size: -
V gene: TRBV3-1/TRBV3-2
CDR3 protein: CASSFREGGELFF

D gene: -
J gene: TRBJ1-4
clone size: once
V gene: TRBV4-1
CDR3 protein: CASSLPSNEKLFF

D gene: -
J gene: TRBJ2-1
clone size: -
V gene: TRBV5-4
CDR3 protein: CASSPVGGYSYNEQFF

D gene: -
J gene: TRBJ2-3
clone size: -
V gene: TRBV13
CDR3 protein: CASSGRRGGTTDTQYF

D gene: TRBD2
J gene: TRBJ2-7
clone size: -
V gene: TRBV2
CDR3 protein: CASRLAGGSYEQYF

D gene: TRBD1
J gene: TRBJ2-2
clone size: -
V gene: TRBV5-6
CDR3 protein: CASSSNRDRVTGELFF

D gene: -
J gene: TRBJ2-3
clone size: -
V gene: TRBV19
CDR3 protein: CASSILRGTDTQYF

D gene: -
J gene: TRBJ1-2
clone size: -
V gene: TRBV6-1
CDR3 protein: CASSERGDYGYTF

D gene: TRBD1
J gene: TRBJ2-7
clone size: -
V gene: TRBV7-2
CDR3 protein: CASSVRQGQNEQYF

D gene: TRBD2
J gene: TRBJ2-7
clone size: -
V gene: TRBV28
CDR3 protein: CASSFEREAYEQYF

D gene: -
J gene: TRBJ2-5
clone size: -
V gene: TRBV18
CDR3 protein: CASSPRIEGETQYF

D gene: TRBD1
J gene: TRBJ1-4
clone size: once
V gene: TRBV14
CDR3 protein: CASSTHRGTNEKLFF

D gene: TRBD2
J gene: TRBJ2-1
clone size: -
V gene: TRBV18
CDR3 protein: CASSMGSGSSYNEQFF

D gene: -
J gene: TRBJ2-7
clone size: -
V gene: TRBV21-1
CDR3 protein: CASSAGLAGAYEQYF

D gene: -
J gene: TRBJ1-2
clone size: -
V gene: TRBV6-1
CDR3 protein: CASSEKRDSFYGYTF

D gene: -
J gene: TRBJ2-2
clone size: few
V gene: TRBV19
CDR3 protein: CASSTLGLDTGELFF

D gene: -
J gene: TRBJ2-5
clone size: once
V gene: TRBV3-1/TRBV3-2
CDR3 protein: CASSLNRRVNQETQYF

D gene: -
J gene: TRBJ2-7
clone size: -
V gene: TRBV2
CDR3 protein: CASSERQSRVDEQYF

D gene: -
J gene: TRBJ2-7
clone size: -
V gene: TRBV5-5
CDR3 protein: CASSLDSFLSEQYF

D gene: TRBD1
J gene: TRBJ1-3
clone size: -
V gene: TRBV2
CDR3 protein: CASSPIDRGLAGNTIYF

D gene: -
J gene: TRBJ2-2
clone size: few
V gene: TRBV27
CDR3 protein: CASSTDRNTGELFF

D gene: TRBD1
J gene: TRBJ1-1
clone size: -
V gene: TRBV18
CDR3 protein: CASSPMGQESEAFF

D gene: -
J gene: TRBJ2-1
clone size: -
V gene: TRBV2
CDR3 protein: CASSSAGWNEQFF

D gene: -
J gene: TRBJ2-7
clone size: -
V gene: TRBV29-1
CDR3 protein: CSVEGMGLGSYEQYF

D gene: -
J gene: TRBJ2-5
clone size: -
V gene: TRBV5-1
CDR3 protein: CASSVTQETQYF

D gene: -
J gene: TRBJ1-6
clone size: -
V gene: TRBV30
CDR3 protein: CAWSVNRNNSPLHF

D gene: TRBD1
J gene: TRBJ2-7
clone size: few
V gene: TRBV6-6
CDR3 protein: CASSYLDRANEQYF

D gene: TRBD1
J gene: TRBJ1-4
clone size: -
V gene: TRBV19
CDR3 protein: CASSRGQAATNEKLFF

D gene: TRBD2
J gene: TRBJ2-1
clone size: once
V gene: TRBV19
CDR3 protein: CASSKLAARQEQFF

D gene: -
J gene: TRBJ1-1
clone size: -
V gene: TRBV30
CDR3 protein: CAWSGTPLVGRAMNTEAFF

D gene: TRBD2
J gene: TRBJ2-2
clone size: -
V gene: TRBV7-7
CDR3 protein: CASSSRSGGAVGELFF

D gene: TRBD1
J gene: TRBJ1-2
clone size: -
V gene: TRBV4-2
CDR3 protein: CASSHLGTGDGYTF

D gene: TRBD1
J gene: TRBJ2-7
clone size: -
V gene: TRBV6-5
CDR3 protein: CASRSSLGGEYEQYF

D gene: TRBD2
J gene: TRBJ2-3
clone size: -
V gene: TRBV5-5
CDR3 protein: CASSVRLAGGTDTQYF

D gene: TRBD2
J gene: TRBJ2-2
clone size: once
V gene: TRBV15
CDR3 protein: CATSRNLGTSARELFF

D gene: -
J gene: TRBJ2-2
clone size: -
V gene: TRBV21-1
CDR3 protein: CASSKAQGINTGELFF

D gene: -
J gene: TRBJ2-2
clone size: -
V gene: TRBV19
CDR3 protein: CASSIVRANTGELFF

D gene: -
J gene: TRBJ2-4
clone size: -
V gene: TRBV9
CDR3 protein: CASSVTGVDIQYF

D gene: -
J gene: TRBJ1-3
clone size: -
V gene: TRBV28
CDR3 protein: CASRRFGGGTSGNTIYF

D gene: -
J gene: TRBJ2-2
clone size: -
V gene: TRBV7-2
CDR3 protein: CASSRGGQANTGELFF

D gene: -
J gene: TRBJ1-2
clone size: -
V gene: TRBV7-2
CDR3 protein: CASSLRSAGGDNYGYTF

D gene: -
J gene: TRBJ2-2
clone size: few
V gene: TRBV19
CDR3 protein: CASRNGGSTGELFF

D gene: TRBD1
J gene: TRBJ1-5
clone size: few
V gene: TRBV7-8
CDR3 protein: CASSQQTGGPQPQHF

D gene: -
J gene: TRBJ2-7
clone size: -
V gene: TRBV3-1/TRBV3-2
CDR3 protein: CASSHASTYEQYF

D gene: TRBD2
J gene: TRBJ2-1
clone size: -
V gene: TRBV6-2/TRBV6-3
CDR3 protein: CASSPRRLAGGNEQFF

D gene: -
J gene: TRBJ2-3
clone size: once
V gene: TRBV5-4
CDR3 protein: CASSLAEAASTDTQYF

D gene: TRBD2
J gene: TRBJ2-1
clone size: -
V gene: TRBV15
CDR3 protein: CATSRDLGGGRYNEQFF

D gene: TRBD1
J gene: TRBJ1-1
clone size: -
V gene: TRBV19
CDR3 protein: CASRKAGTESPEAFF

D gene: -
J gene: TRBJ1-3
clone size: -
V gene: TRBV30
CDR3 protein: CAWLAGVELSNTIYF

D gene: TRBD1
J gene: TRBJ1-3
clone size: -
V gene: TRBV18
CDR3 protein: CASSPGDRSSGNTIYF

D gene: -
J gene: TRBJ2-3
clone size: -
V gene: TRBV4-1
CDR3 protein: CASSAGPYTDTQYF

D gene: TRBD1
J gene: TRBJ2-7
clone size: -
V gene: TRBV24-1
CDR3 protein: CATSDADRGYEQYF